These 30 T cell receptor beta chains were sequenced from one sample in a study of sequential checkpoint blockade in melanoma. Generated by immunoSEQ multiplex PCR, the TCRdb table keeps only in-frame clones and is missing some. The repertoire holds tens of thousands of clones, with roughly 32% as singletons. The treatment: randomized to nivolumab then ipilimumab (arm A) or the reverse (arm B). Sequenced here: tumor tissue (inferred from file names), sampled from a patient given nivolumab and ipilimumab in sequence. Receptors originate from a human donor with melanoma.

The V and J genes are TRBV2 and TRBJ2-2; D possibly matches TRBD1 or TRBD2 (5 bases each). This CDR3 is built from 13 residues. CDR1 and CDR2 (germline): SNHLY, FYNNEI. Trimming cost V 3 bases and J 8 bases, with 10 bases left between them. The CDR3 sequence is CASSEGEWGELFF. The CDR3 DNA reads as TGTGCCAGCAGTGAGGGGGAATGGGGGGAGCTGTTTTTT. The whole variable domain, filled in from reference TRBV2 and TRBJ2-2, reads EPEVTQTPSHQVTQMGQEVILRCVPISNHLYFYWYRQILGQKVEFLVSFYNNEISEKSEIFDDQFSVERPDGSNFTLKIRSTKLEDSAMYFCASSEGEWGELFFGEGSRLTVL.

The V and J genes are TRBV18 and TRBJ2-7; possible D gene TRBD2, 5 bases. Germline values: CDR1 KGHSH, CDR2 LQKENI. The CDR3 is made up of 13 amino acids. V was shortened by 1 base and J by 4 bases, with 8 bases between the two germline ends. The CDR3 DNA is TGTGCCAGCTCACCACGAGCGGCTTACGAGCAGTACTTC. Translating it yields CASSPRAAYEQYF.

The chain is built from TRBV11-3 and TRBJ2-5, with 15 bases that match TRBD2. Germline V gene sequence: CDR1 SGHNT, CDR2 YENEEA. This CDR3 comprises 20 residues. V shed 2 bases and J 2 bases; nucleotides not matched to a gene: 12. CDR3 in amino acids: CASSLPVMGLAGGRQETQYF. CDR3 in DNA: TGTGCCAGCAGCTTACCCGTTATGGGACTAGCGGGGGGTCGACAAGAGACCCAGTACTTC.

This clone was counted between two and nine times. The genes are TRBV5-1 and TRBJ2-3; weak D call: TRBD2 (6 bases). Trimming pared 0 bases from V and 5 bases from J, leaving 19 bases between. The germline V gene has CDR1 SGHRS and CDR2 YFSETQ. This CDR3 is built from 17 residues. CDR3 region: CASSLGGTAGGGDTQYF. In nucleotides, the CDR3 is TGCGCCAGCAGCTTGGGGGGGACTGCAGGAGGTGGAGATACGCAGTATTTT.

The rearrangement joins TRBV5-1 to TRBJ2-5; tentatively, D is TRBD1 (6 bases). Trimming removed 1 base at V and 0 bases at J, with 10 bases between. The CDR3 is made up of 15 amino acids. Germline V lookup: CDR1 SGHRS, CDR2 YFSETQ. CDR3 sequence reads: CASSLTGSYQETQYF. CDR3 nucleotides: TGCGCCAGCAGCTTGACAGGGAGCTACCAAGAGACCCAGTACTTC.

The sample holds many counts of this clone. The chain carries TRBV11-3 and TRBJ1-2; 7 nucleotides match TRBD1. V lost 3 bases and J lost 2; bases outside the gene matches: 3. The CDR3 spans 14 residues. Germline values: CDR1 SGHNT, CDR2 YENEEA. The CDR3 loop reads CASSFRQGNYGYTF. CDR3 bases: TGTGCCAGCAGCTTTCGACAGGGAAACTATGGCTACACCTTC.

The genes are TRBV19 and TRBJ2-1, with no clear D. The CDR3 consists of 12 residues. With 5 bases removed from V and 10 bases from J, the gap between germline ends came to 12 bases. Germline CDR1 is LNHDA and CDR2 is SQIVND (reference sequence). The CDR3 region has the DNA TGTGCCAGTAGTTATTCCCCGACCGAGCAGTTCTTC. Encoded protein: CASSYSPTEQFF. Combining the CDR3 with reference TRBV19 and TRBJ2-1 gives the whole variable domain DGGITQSPKYLFRKEGQNVTLSCEQNLNHDAMYWYRQDPGQGLRLIYYSQIVNDFQKGDIAEGYSVSREKKESFPLTVTSAQKNPTAFYLCASSYSPTEQFFGPGTRLTVL.

This clone was seen a handful of times. The genes are TRBV18 and TRBJ2-7, with 7 bases fitting TRBD2. Trimming at V came to 6 bases and at J to 6 bases, leaving 8 bases not matched to a gene. The length of the CDR3 is 13 residues. Germline V gene data show CDR1 as KGHSH and CDR2 as LQKENI. This CDR3 is CASSQTSVAEQYF. Here the CDR3 DNA reads TGTGCCAGCTCCCAAACTAGCGTCGCCGAGCAGTACTTC.

About this clone itself: The germline gene is not matched at one end of the junction; a read error may be the cause. The J gene is TRBJ2-2, the V gene TRBV18, with D perhaps TRBD2 (5 bases). Germline values: CDR1 KGHSH, CDR2 LQKENI. The CDR3 extends over 18 amino acids. Here the CDR3 reads CASSPRDPIVERRWELFF. DNA for the CDR3: TGTGCCAGCTCCCCACGGGATCCCATAGTTGAACGACGATGGGAGCTGTTTTTT.

V gene TRBV14 combines with J gene TRBJ2-5; TRBD1 aligns across 9 bases. The CDR3 length is 14 residues. V gave up 4 bases and J gave up 1 base; unmatched junction bases: 1. Germline V gene lookup returns CDR1 SGHDN and CDR2 FVKESK. In DNA, the CDR3 is TGTGCCAGCAGCCGGGACAGGGTCCAAGAGACCCAGTACTTC. This codes for CASSRDRVQETQYF.

Only a few counts were recorded for this clone. The chain recombines TRBV28 with TRBJ1-1; maybe TRBD1 (6 bases). The CDR3 length is 15 residues. The ends were cut back, 6 bases at V and 1 base at J, with 15 bases in the middle. CDR1 is MDHEN, CDR2 SYDVKM, per germline. The CDR3 reads CASSLTQGRNTEAFF. CDR3 DNA: TGTGCCAGCAGCCTAACACAGGGCCGGAACACTGAAGCTTTCTTT.

V usage is TRBV10-2 and J usage is TRBJ1-2; D not certain. CDR1 WSHSY and CDR2 SAAADI come from the germline V gene. V dropped 7 bases and J dropped 0 bases, with 12 bases sitting between them. The CDR3 sequence is 14 residues long. The CDR3 DNA reads TGCGCCAGCAACCACAAGGCTCCTAACTATGGCTACACCTTC. Protein: CASNHKAPNYGYTF.

The chain couples TRBV19 to TRBJ1-1; D is uncertain. Trimming took off 0 bases at V and 0 bases at J, with 2 bases between the two ends. CDR1 and CDR2 (germline): LNHDA, SQIVND (reference sequence). CDR3 length: 13 residues. In DNA, the CDR3 is TGTGCCAGTAGTATAGATATGAACACTGAAGCTTTCTTT. Amino acids: CASSIDMNTEAFF.

This clone was seen only a few times. The rearrangement uses TRBV19 and TRBJ1-1; 8 bases are shared with TRBD1. Germline lookup yields CDR1 LNHDA and CDR2 SQIVND (reference sequence). V lost 6 bases and J lost 3; bases outside the gene matches: 9. The CDR3 length is 15 residues. The CDR3 reads CASRVAGGMDTEAFF. Written as DNA, the CDR3 is TGTGCCAGTAGGGTGGCAGGGGGCATGGACACTGAAGCTTTCTTT.

The V and J genes are TRBV19 and TRBJ2-2; D remains unclear. V gave up 4 bases and J gave up 8 bases, with 14 bases separating them. The CDR3 has 14 amino acids. Looked up from germline, CDR1 is LNHDA and CDR2 is SQIVND (reference sequence). In nucleotides, the CDR3 is TGTGCCAGTAGTACCTCCCTTTCCTCAGGGGAGCTGTTTTTT. It codes for CASSTSLSSGELFF.

This chain links TRBV12-5 with TRBJ2-7; possible D gene TRBD2, 6 bases. The CDR3 extends over 13 amino acids. Germline CDR1 LGHNT, CDR2 FRNRAP. Here the CDR3 reads CASMAGTENEQYF. Written as DNA, the CDR3 is TGTGCCAGCATGGCGGGGACCGAGAACGAGCAGTACTTC.

The chain uses TRBV11-3 and TRBJ1-2, with TRBD1 identical over 10 bases. The CDR3 consists of 14 residues. Germline values: CDR1 SGHNT, CDR2 YENEEA. The V gene end was trimmed by 7 bases and the J gene end by 8 bases; junction bases not matched to a gene: 10. This CDR3 is CASTLTGGAVGYTF. In DNA form, the CDR3 reads TGTGCCAGCACCCTGACAGGGGGCGCGGTCGGCTACACCTTC.

This clone was observed at least ten times. The chain recombines TRBV11-3 with TRBJ1-2; 8 bases align to TRBD1. The trim removed 5 bases at V and 7 bases at J, leaving 9 bases unmatched. From germline, CDR1 is SGHNT and CDR2 YENEEA. The CDR3 is 14 amino acids. Here the CDR3 DNA reads TGTGCCAGCAGCATACCACAGGGGGTGGGTGGCTACACCTTC. Its protein product is CASSIPQGVGGYTF.

This chain links TRBV11-3 with TRBJ1-4, with D tentatively TRBD1 (5 bases). Germline-derived CDR1 and CDR2 are SGHNT and YENEEA. The V and J ends lost 2 bases and 4 bases respectively, with 11 bases between them. The CDR3 is made up of 15 amino acids. CDR3 sequence reads: CASSLWGVVNEKLFF. DNA of the CDR3: TGTGCCAGCAGCTTATGGGGGGTGGTTAATGAAAAACTGTTTTTT.

Many counts were recorded for this clone. The chain employs TRBV11-3 and TRBJ2-5, with 10 bases aligning to TRBD2. Per the germline V gene, CDR1 is SGHNT and CDR2 is YENEEA. V trimming: 3 bases; J trimming: 5 bases; junction bases outside the gene matches: 9. The CDR3 contains 16 residues. The CDR3, as DNA: TGTGCCAGCAGCTTTCCGCCTAGCGGGAGTGGGGAGACCCAGTACTTC. It codes for CASSFPPSGSGETQYF.

This chain uses TRBV19 with TRBJ1-1; 7 nucleotides line up with TRBD1. Germline assignment: CDR1 LNHDA and CDR2 SQIVND (reference sequence). The J segment lost 5 bases and the V segment lost 1 base, leaving 7 bases of the junction unmatched. This CDR3 has 15 residues. Here the CDR3 reads CASSIVAGQSTEAFF. In nucleotides, the CDR3 is TGTGCCAGTAGTATAGTTGCGGGACAGAGTACTGAAGCTTTCTTT.

The chain has TRBV11-3 and TRBJ2-7; 10 bases match TRBD1. Germline V lookup: CDR1 SGHNT, CDR2 YENEEA. Losses at the gene ends were 6 bases for V and 0 bases for J; bases not matched to a gene: 5. There are 15 residues in the CDR3. The CDR3 loop is CASRQGQGPSYEQYF. The CDR3 DNA sequence: TGTGCCAGCAGACAGGGACAGGGGCCCTCCTACGAGCAGTACTTC.

The J gene is TRBJ2-1, the V gene TRBV12-5; 11 nucleotides line up with TRBD2. The CDR3 is 19 residues long. Trimming removed 1 base from V and 0 bases from J; junction bases left unmatched: 8. Germline V gives CDR1 LGHNT, CDR2 FRNRAP. CDR3 residues: CASGLGLTSGVSSYNEQFF. CDR3 DNA sequence: TGTGCTAGTGGTTTGGGACTGACTAGCGGGGTTAGCTCCTACAATGAGCAGTTCTTC. Supplemented by reference TRBV12-5 and TRBJ2-1, the full variable domain reads DARVTQTPRHKVTEMGQEVTMRCQPILGHNTVFWYRQTMMQGLELLAYFRNRAPLDDSGMPKDRFSAEMPDATLATLKIQPSEPRDSAVYFCASGLGLTSGVSSYNEQFFGPGTRLTVL.

The sample holds a few counts of this clone. J is TRBJ1-5 and V is TRBV6-1; D is ambiguous. CDR3 length equals 14 residues. Germline CDR1 and CDR2: MNHNS and SASEGT. Trimming took 0 bases from V and 9 from J, leaving 12 bases between them. Here the CDR3 DNA reads TGTGCCAGCAGTGAAGCGCCCGGTGTCTGGCCCCAGCATTTT. Residues: CASSEAPGVWPQHF.

Comments on this clone: Germline is not matched at one junction end, which may reflect a read error. The rearrangement joins TRBV11-3 to TRBJ2-7, with TRBD2 matching 14 bases. The CDR3 runs to 17 residues. CDR1 SGHNT and CDR2 YENEEA come from the germline V gene. The DNA of the CDR3 is TGTGCCAGCAGCCAGGGGACTAGCGGGGGAGCCTCCAACGAGCAGTACTTC. This codes for CASSQGTSGGASNEQYF.

This clone was detected a few times. V is TRBV11-3 and J is TRBJ1-3; D might be TRBD1 (6 bases). CDR1 and CDR2 (germline): SGHNT, YENEEA. CDR3 length: 15 amino acids. Trimming pared 4 bases from V and 1 base from J, leaving 11 bases between. DNA of the CDR3: TGTGCCAGCAGCTCTACAGGGCCTTCTGGAAACACCATATATTTT. Translating it yields CASSSTGPSGNTIYF.

The gene calls are TRBV7-5 and TRBJ1-1; no check of the table's D call, TRBD1, against the DNA was made. TRBV7-5 is labeled a pseudogene. This CDR3 is built from 17 residues. CDR3 region: CASSLTGQGAGGTEAFF. CDR3 DNA: TGTGCCAGCAGCTTAACGGGACAGGGGGCAGGTGGGACTGAAGCTTTCTTT.

The chain joins TRBV7-4 to TRBJ1-1, with TRBD1 matching 8 bases. The CDR3 covers 13 residues. J gave up 1 base and V 7 bases, and 2 bases lay outside the gene matches. Germline CDR1 and CDR2: SGHVT and SQSDAQ. The CDR3 bases are TGTGCCAGCACCGGACAGGGGAACACTGAAGCTTTCTTT. It translates to CASTGQGNTEAFF.

As DNA, the CDR3 is TGCGCCAGCAGCCACAGCGGGGGGACGAACACCGGGGAGCTGTTTTTT. Amino acids: CASSHSGGTNTGELFF. This chain connects TRBV4-1 to TRBJ2-2; TRBD2 agrees at 9 bases. This CDR3 comprises 16 residues. The ends lost 3 bases at V and 0 bases at J; junction bases unmatched: 2. Looked up from germline, CDR1 is MGHRA and CDR2 is YSYEKL.

This chain joins TRBV1 and TRBJ1-5; TRBD1 was called by the table and not checked on the DNA. TRBV1 has pseudogene status. CDR3 length: 18 residues. This chain's CDR3 is CTSSQYRDREDSNQPQHF. The CDR3 region has the DNA TGCACCAGCAGCCAATACCGGGACAGGGAAGATAGCAATCAGCCCCAGCATTTT.